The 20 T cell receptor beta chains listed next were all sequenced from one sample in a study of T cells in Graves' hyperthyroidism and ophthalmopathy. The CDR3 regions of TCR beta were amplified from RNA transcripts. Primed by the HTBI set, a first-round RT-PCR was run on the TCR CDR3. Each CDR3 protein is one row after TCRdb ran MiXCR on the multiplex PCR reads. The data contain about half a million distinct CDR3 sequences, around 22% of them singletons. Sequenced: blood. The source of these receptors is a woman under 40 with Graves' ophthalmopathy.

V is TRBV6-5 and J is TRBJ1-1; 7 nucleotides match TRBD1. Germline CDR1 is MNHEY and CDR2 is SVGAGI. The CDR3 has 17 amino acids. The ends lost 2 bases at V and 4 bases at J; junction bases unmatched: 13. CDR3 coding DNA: TGTGCCAGCAGTTACGCGACAGGGTTCTTTTTTAGCACTGAAGCTTTCTTT. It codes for CASSYATGFFFSTEAFF.

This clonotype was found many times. This CDR3 reads CSARDPGGPSYEQYF. The CDR3 DNA reads as TGCAGTGCTAGAGATCCCGGGGGTCCCTCCTACGAGCAGTACTTC. This chain joins TRBV20-1 and TRBJ2-7; perhaps TRBD2 as D (6 bases). V was trimmed by 0 bases and J by 0 bases, leaving 12 bases between them. The CDR3 spans 15 residues. From germline, CDR1 is DFQATT and CDR2 SNEGSKA (reference sequence).

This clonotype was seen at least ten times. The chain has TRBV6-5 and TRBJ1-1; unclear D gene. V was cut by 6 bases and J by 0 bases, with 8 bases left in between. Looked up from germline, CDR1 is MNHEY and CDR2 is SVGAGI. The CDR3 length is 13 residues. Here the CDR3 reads CASSIHLNTEAFF. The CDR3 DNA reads TGTGCCAGCAGCATACACCTGAACACTGAAGCTTTCTTT.

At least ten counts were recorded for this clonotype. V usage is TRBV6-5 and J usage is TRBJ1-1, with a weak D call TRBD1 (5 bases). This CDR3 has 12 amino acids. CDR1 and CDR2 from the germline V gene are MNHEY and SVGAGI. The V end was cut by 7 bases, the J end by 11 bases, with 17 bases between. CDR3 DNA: TGTGCCAGCAACGCAAGGGGAGGCGCGGCTTTCTTT. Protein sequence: CASNARGGAAFF.

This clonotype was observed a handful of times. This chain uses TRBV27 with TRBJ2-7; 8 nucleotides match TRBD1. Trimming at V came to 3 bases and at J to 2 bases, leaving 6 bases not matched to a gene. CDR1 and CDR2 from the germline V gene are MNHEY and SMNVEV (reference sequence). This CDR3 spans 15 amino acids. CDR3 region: CASSFAGGRAYEQYF. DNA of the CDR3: TGTGCCAGCAGTTTTGCAGGGGGCAGGGCCTACGAGCAGTACTTC.

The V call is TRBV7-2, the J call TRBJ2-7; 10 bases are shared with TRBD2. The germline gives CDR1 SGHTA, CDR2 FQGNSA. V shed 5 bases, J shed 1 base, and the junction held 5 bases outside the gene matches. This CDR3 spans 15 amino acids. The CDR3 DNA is TGTGCCAGCAGCCAGCATAGCGGGAGGTCCTACGAGCAGTACTTC. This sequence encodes CASSQHSGRSYEQYF.

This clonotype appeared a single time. The CDR3 here is CASSYVGGPGKNIQYF. In DNA, the CDR3 is TGTGCCAGCAGTTACGTGGGGGGGCCTGGCAAAAACATTCAGTACTTC. V and J are TRBV6-5 and TRBJ2-4; D may be TRBD2 (7 bases). Trimming left V 2 bases short and J 3 bases short, with 14 bases between. The germline V gene has CDR1 MNHEY and CDR2 SVGAGI. The CDR3 covers 16 residues.

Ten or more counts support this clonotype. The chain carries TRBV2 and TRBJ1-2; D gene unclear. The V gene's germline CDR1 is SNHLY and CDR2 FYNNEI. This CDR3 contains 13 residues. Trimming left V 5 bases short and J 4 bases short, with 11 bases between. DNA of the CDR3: TGTGCCAGCAGTTCCGATGACGGCTATGGCTACACCTTC. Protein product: CASSSDDGYGYTF. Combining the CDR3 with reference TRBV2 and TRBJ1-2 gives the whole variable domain EPEVTQTPSHQVTQMGQEVILRCVPISNHLYFYWYRQILGQKVEFLVSFYNNEISEKSEIFDDQFSVERPDGSNFTLKIRSTKLEDSAMYFCASSSDDGYGYTFGSGTRLTVV.

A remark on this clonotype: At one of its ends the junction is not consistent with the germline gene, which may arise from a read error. CDR3 residues: CASSFTPRDGMNTKAFF. The CDR3 DNA is TGTGCCAGCAGTTTTACCCCTCGGGACGGCATGAACACTAAAGCTTTCTTT. The chain combines TRBV27 with TRBJ1-1, with a possible D match to TRBD1 (5 bases). The germline V gene encodes CDR1 MNHEY and CDR2 SMNVEV (reference sequence). CDR3 size: 17 residues.

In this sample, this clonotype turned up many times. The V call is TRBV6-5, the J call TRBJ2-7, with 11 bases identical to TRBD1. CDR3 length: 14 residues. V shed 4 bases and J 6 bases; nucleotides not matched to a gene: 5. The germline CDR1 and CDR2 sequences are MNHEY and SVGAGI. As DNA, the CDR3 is TGTGCCAGCAGTTTCGGACAGGGGGCGGGCGAGCAGTACTTC. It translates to CASSFGQGAGEQYF.

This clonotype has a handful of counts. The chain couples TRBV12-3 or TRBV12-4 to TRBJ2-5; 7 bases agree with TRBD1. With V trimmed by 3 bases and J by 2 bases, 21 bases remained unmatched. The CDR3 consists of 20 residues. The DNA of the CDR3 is TGTGCCAGCAGTTTGAGCGCTGGGGCCGGTTCTGCCAGGGGGCAAGAGACCCAGTACTTC. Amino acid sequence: CASSLSAGAGSARGQETQYF.

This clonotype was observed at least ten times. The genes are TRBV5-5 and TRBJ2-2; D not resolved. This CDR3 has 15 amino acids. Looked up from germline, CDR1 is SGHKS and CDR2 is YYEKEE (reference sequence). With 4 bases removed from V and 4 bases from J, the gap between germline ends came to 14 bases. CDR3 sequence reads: CASSPGRTGTGELFF. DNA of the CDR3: TGTGCCAGCAGCCCGGGCCGGACGGGCACCGGGGAGCTGTTTTTT.

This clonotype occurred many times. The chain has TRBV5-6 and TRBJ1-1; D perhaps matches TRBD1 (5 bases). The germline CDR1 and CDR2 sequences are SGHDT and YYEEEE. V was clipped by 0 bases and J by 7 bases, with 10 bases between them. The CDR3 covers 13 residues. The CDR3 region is CASSLVLGGEAFF. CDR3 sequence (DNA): TGTGCCAGCAGCTTGGTCCTCGGGGGTGAAGCTTTCTTT.

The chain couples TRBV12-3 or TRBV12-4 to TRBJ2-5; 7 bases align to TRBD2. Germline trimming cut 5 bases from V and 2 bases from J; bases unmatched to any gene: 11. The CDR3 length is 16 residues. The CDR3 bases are TGTGCCAGCAGTCCGACCTCGGGACTACGGCAAGAGACCCAGTACTTC. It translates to CASSPTSGLRQETQYF.

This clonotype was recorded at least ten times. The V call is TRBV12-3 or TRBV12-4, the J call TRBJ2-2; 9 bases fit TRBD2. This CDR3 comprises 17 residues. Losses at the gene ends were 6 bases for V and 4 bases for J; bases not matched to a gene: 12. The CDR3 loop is CASSRIGLASATGELFF. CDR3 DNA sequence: TGTGCCAGCAGCCGAATAGGACTAGCGTCGGCCACCGGGGAGCTGTTTTTT.

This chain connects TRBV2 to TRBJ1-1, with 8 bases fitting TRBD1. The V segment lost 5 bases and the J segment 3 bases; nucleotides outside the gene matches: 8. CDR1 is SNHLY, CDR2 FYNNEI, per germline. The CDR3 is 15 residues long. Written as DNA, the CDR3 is TGTGCCAGCAGTACTCCCGACAGGGGAGACACTGAAGCTTTCTTT. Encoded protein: CASSTPDRGDTEAFF.

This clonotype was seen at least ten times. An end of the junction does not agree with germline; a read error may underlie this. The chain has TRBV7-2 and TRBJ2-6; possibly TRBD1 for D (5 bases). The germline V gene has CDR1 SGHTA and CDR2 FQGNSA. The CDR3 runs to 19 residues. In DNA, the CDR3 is TGTGCCAGCAGCTTAGTCCCAAGGGGCCCTACCTCTGGGGCCAACGTCCTGGCTTTC. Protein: CASSLVPRGPTSGANVLAF.

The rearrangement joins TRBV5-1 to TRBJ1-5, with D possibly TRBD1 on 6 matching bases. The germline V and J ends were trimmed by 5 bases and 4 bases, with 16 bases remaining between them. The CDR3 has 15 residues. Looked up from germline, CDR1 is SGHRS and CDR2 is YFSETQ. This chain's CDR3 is CASSFDSGTNQPQHF. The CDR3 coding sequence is TGCGCCAGCAGTTTCGACAGTGGGACAAATCAGCCCCAGCATTTT.

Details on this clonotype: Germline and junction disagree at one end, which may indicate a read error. CDR3 DNA: TGTGCCAGCAGTTACGCGAAACAGGGTGAAGGGCATCTTTTC. Amino acid sequence: CASSYAKQGEGHLF. This chain uses TRBV6-5 with TRBJ1-2; a possible D gene is TRBD1 (6 bases). This CDR3 comprises 14 residues. In germline, CDR1 is MNHEY, CDR2 SVGAGI.

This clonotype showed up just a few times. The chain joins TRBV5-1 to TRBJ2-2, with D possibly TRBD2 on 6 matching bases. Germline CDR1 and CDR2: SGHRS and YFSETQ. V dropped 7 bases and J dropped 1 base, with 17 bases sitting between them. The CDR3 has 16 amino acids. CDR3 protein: CASSAGMTQNTGELFF. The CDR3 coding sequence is TGCGCCAGCTCGGCGGGGATGACTCAGAACACCGGGGAGCTGTTTTTT.